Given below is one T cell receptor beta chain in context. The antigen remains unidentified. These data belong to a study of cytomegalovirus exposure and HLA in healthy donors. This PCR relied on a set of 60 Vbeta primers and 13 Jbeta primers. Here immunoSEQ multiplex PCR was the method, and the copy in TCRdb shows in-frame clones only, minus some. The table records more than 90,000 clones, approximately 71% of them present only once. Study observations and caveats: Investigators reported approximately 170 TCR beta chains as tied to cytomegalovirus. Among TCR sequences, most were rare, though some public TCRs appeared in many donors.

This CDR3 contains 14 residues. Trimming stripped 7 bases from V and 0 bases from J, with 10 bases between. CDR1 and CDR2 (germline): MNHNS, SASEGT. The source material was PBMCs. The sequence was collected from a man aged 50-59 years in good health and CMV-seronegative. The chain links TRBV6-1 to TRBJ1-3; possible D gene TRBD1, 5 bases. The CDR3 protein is CASTQGGSGNTIYF. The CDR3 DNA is TGTGCCAGCACCCAGGGCGGCTCTGGAAACACCATATATTTT.